The 4 T cell receptor beta chains presented below share a single source sample, sequenced in a study of blood T cell repertoires in COVID-19. The repertoire was sequenced with immunoSEQ multiplex PCR; TCRdb's copy has only in-frame clones and lacks some. The table has about 59,000 clones, about nine tenths seen once. Sequencing input: peripheral blood. The source of these receptors is a man aged 80 or over with acute or convalescent COVID-19.

J is TRBJ1-2 and V is TRBV3-1 (or the pseudogene TRBV3-2); TRBD1 matches 7 bases. Germline V CDR1 and CDR2: LGHDT, YNNKEL (reference sequence). V trimming: 0 bases; J trimming: 2 bases; junction bases outside the gene matches: 3. The CDR3 has 15 residues. The CDR3 DNA reads as TGTGCCAGCAGCCAAGAAGGGACAGTCAACTATGGCTACACCTTC. This sequence encodes CASSQEGTVNYGYTF.

The chain is built from TRBV23-1 and TRBJ1-2, with 7 bases fitting TRBD1. TRBV23-1 is labeled an ORF, and its function is uncertain. This CDR3 comprises 17 residues. The V segment lost 2 bases and the J segment 2 bases; nucleotides outside the gene matches: 11. The CDR3 reads CASSQPFSGGGNYGYTF. DNA for the CDR3: TGCGCCAGCAGTCAACCTTTTTCAGGGGGTGGGAACTATGGCTACACCTTC.

The chain combines TRBV4-1 with TRBJ1-2; 8 positions match TRBD1. CDR3 size: 15 residues. Germline V lookup: CDR1 MGHRA, CDR2 YSYEKL. V lost 3 bases and J lost 1; bases outside the gene matches: 4. The CDR3 here is CASSQGTGHNYGYTF. Written as DNA, the CDR3 is TGCGCCAGCAGCCAGGGGACAGGTCATAACTATGGCTACACCTTC.

This chain uses TRBV23-1 with TRBJ1-2, with 7 bases fitting TRBD1. TRBV23-1 is marked as an open reading frame, function uncertain. The CDR3 extends over 19 amino acids. V was pared by 3 bases and J by 2 bases, with 18 bases of the junction left unmatched. The CDR3 region is CASSHFCGKGARLNYGYTF. The DNA of the CDR3 is TGCGCCAGCAGTCACTTTTGTGGGAAGGGGGCAAGGTTGAACTATGGCTACACCTTC.